This entry lists 17 T cell receptor beta chains sequenced from one sample in a study of cytomegalovirus exposure and HLA in healthy donors. PCR involved 60 Vbeta and 13 Jbeta primers. Some clones are missing from TCRdb's copy, which holds only in-frame ones; the method was immunoSEQ multiplex PCR. This table has some 180,000 clones, about four fifths appearing once. The sample consisted of PBMCs. The receptors were gathered from a woman aged 18-35 years in good health and CMV-seronegative.

The V gene is TRBV5-1, the J gene TRBJ2-1; 9 bases line up with TRBD2. The ends lost 3 bases at V and 2 bases at J; junction bases unmatched: 6. Per the germline V gene, CDR1 is SGHRS and CDR2 is YFSETQ. This CDR3 has 16 residues. The CDR3 reads CASSSKAGGTYNEQFF. The DNA of the CDR3 is TGCGCCAGCAGCTCAAAAGCGGGAGGAACCTACAATGAGCAGTTCTTC. Full variable domain (rest looked up from reference TRBV5-1 and TRBJ2-1): KAGVTQTPRYLIKTRGQQVTLSCSPISGHRSVSWYQQTPGQGLQFLFEYFSETQRNKGNFPGRFSGRQFSNSRSEMNVSTLELGDSALYLCASSSKAGGTYNEQFFGPGTRLTVL.

The V gene is TRBV19, the J gene TRBJ1-2; 7 nucleotides line up with TRBD1. CDR1 is LNHDA and CDR2 is SQIVND in the germline V gene (reference sequence). V lost 7 bases and J lost 4; bases outside the gene matches: 3. The CDR3 extends over 12 amino acids. The CDR3 nucleotides are TGTGCCAGTACCCAGGGGGGCTATGGCTACACCTTC. The encoded protein is CASTQGGYGYTF.

The chain has TRBV19 and TRBJ1-3, with TRBD1 matching over 8 bases. This CDR3 has 16 residues. The germline V gene encodes CDR1 LNHDA and CDR2 SQIVND (reference sequence). V shed 3 bases, J shed 3 bases, and the junction held 7 bases outside the gene matches. CDR3 residues: CASSILTGGGGNTIYF. In DNA form, the CDR3 reads TGTGCCAGTAGTATCCTCACAGGGGGAGGTGGAAACACCATATATTTT.

The V gene is TRBV11-2, the J gene TRBJ2-7; TRBD1 agrees at 7 bases. The CDR3 runs to 15 residues. V lost 3 bases, J lost 0 bases, and 5 bases stayed unmatched. The germline V gene encodes CDR1 SGHAT and CDR2 FQNNGV. CDR3 protein: CASSLGTVSSYEQYF. The DNA for the CDR3 is TGTGCCAGCAGCTTGGGGACAGTTTCCTCCTACGAGCAGTACTTC.

CDR3 sequence (DNA): TGTGCCAGCAGTGAATATGGTGGGGGGGTAGCAGATACGCAGTATTTT. Protein sequence: CASSEYGGGVADTQYF. This chain links TRBV25-1 with TRBJ2-3; 7 bases are shared with TRBD2. The ends lost 0 bases at V and 4 bases at J; junction bases unmatched: 7. CDR1 is MGHDK, CDR2 SYGVNS, per germline. The CDR3 has 16 residues.

The rearrangement joins TRBV28 to TRBJ1-1, with no clear D. V was clipped by 1 base and J by 7 bases, with 10 bases between them. The germline CDR1 and CDR2 sequences are MDHEN and SYDVKM. This CDR3 comprises 13 residues. In DNA, the CDR3 is TGTGCCAGCAGTTTATCGATGAGGAGTGAAGCTTTCTTT. It encodes CASSLSMRSEAFF.

The chain uses TRBV21-1 and TRBJ2-7; the table's D gene call, TRBD2, was not cross checked with the DNA. TRBV21-1 represents a pseudogene. The CDR3 spans 18 residues. CDR3 residues: CASSNSRNGRGTVYEQYV. CDR3 sequence (DNA): TGTGCCAGCAGCAATTCACGAAACGGGCGGGGGACGGTTTACGAGCAGTACGTC.

The rearrangement joins TRBV25-1 to TRBJ2-2, with 7 nucleotides matching TRBD2. Germline CDR1 and CDR2: MGHDK and SYGVNS. CDR3 size: 15 residues. Germline trimming cut 1 base from V and 4 bases from J; bases unmatched to any gene: 3. CDR3 loop: CASSELGGSTGELFF. CDR3 DNA sequence: TGTGCCAGCAGTGAATTGGGGGGGAGCACCGGGGAGCTGTTTTTT. The complete variable domain, with remaining parts taken from reference TRBV25-1 and TRBJ2-2, reads EADIYQTPRYLVIGTGKKITLECSQTMGHDKMYWYQQDPGMELHLIHYSYGVNSTEKGDLSSESTVSRIRTEHFPLTLESARPSHTSQYLCASSELGGSTGELFFGEGSRLTVL.

The chain has TRBV2 and TRBJ2-3, with TRBD2 identical over 11 bases. The CDR3 extends over 15 amino acids. With V trimmed by 5 bases and J by 2 bases, 3 bases remained unmatched. CDR1 and CDR2 from the germline V gene are SNHLY and FYNNEI. The CDR3 DNA reads TGTGCCAGCAGTCCGACTAGCGGGGACACAGATACGCAGTATTTT. Residues: CASSPTSGDTDTQYF.

The V call is TRBV18, the J call TRBJ1-1, with a possible D match to TRBD1 (5 bases). The length of the CDR3 is 15 residues. Germline loops: CDR1 KGHSH, CDR2 LQKENI. V lost 6 bases to trimming and J lost 1 base, with 15 bases between them. CDR3 loop: CASSTRQQGNTEAFF. In DNA form, the CDR3 reads TGTGCCAGCTCGACCCGCCAGCAGGGGAACACTGAAGCTTTCTTT. Looking up the rest from reference TRBV18 and TRBJ1-1 gives the full variable domain: NAGVMQNPRHLVRRRGQEARLRCSPMKGHSHVYWYRQLPEEGLKFMVYLQKENIIDESGMPKERFSAEFPKEGPSILRIQQVVRGDSAAYFCASSTRQQGNTEAFFGQGTRLTVV.

This rearrangement joins TRBV30 to TRBJ2-2, with D unclear. The germline CDR1 and CDR2 sequences are GTSNPN and SVGIG (reference sequence). The length of the CDR3 is 11 residues. The V end lost 4 bases, the J end lost 9 bases, and 9 bases lay between the germline ends. The CDR3 sequence: CAWTQNRELFF. CDR3 in DNA: TGTGCCTGGACACAGAACCGGGAGCTGTTTTTT.

This clone was counted a few times. The chain links TRBV11-2 to TRBJ1-1; D remains ambiguous. Germline lookup yields CDR1 SGHAT and CDR2 FQNNGV. Trimming took off 1 base at V and 8 bases at J, with 11 bases between the two ends. The CDR3 totals 13 residues. The CDR3 sequence: CASSLVSAGEAFF. The CDR3 DNA sequence: TGTGCCAGCAGCTTAGTCTCGGCGGGGGAAGCTTTCTTT. Full variable domain (missing parts from reference TRBV11-2 and TRBJ1-1): EAGVAQSPRYKIIEKRQSVAFWCNPISGHATLYWYQQILGQGPKLLIQFQNNGVVDDSQLPKDRFSAERLKGVDSTLKIQPAKLEDSAVYLCASSLVSAGEAFFGQGTRLTVV.

The J gene is TRBJ1-2, the V gene TRBV4-3, with 10 positions matching TRBD1. Losses at the gene ends were 0 bases for V and 2 bases for J; bases not matched to a gene: 3. CDR3 size: 16 residues. CDR1 LGHNA and CDR2 YSLEER come from the germline V gene. The CDR3 coding sequence is TGCGCCAGCAGCCAAGATCTGACAGGGGGCAACTATGGCTACACCTTC. Protein product: CASSQDLTGGNYGYTF.

V and J are TRBV7-2 and TRBJ2-3, with D possibly matching TRBD1 (6 bases). Trimming cost V 2 bases and J 3 bases, with 12 bases left between them. The CDR3 has 15 amino acids. From germline, CDR1 is SGHTA and CDR2 FQGNSA. The CDR3 sequence: CASSLSQGSTDTQYF. The DNA for the CDR3 is TGTGCCAGCAGCTTATCCCAGGGGTCAACAGATACGCAGTATTTT.

The chain links TRBV7-2 to TRBJ2-7, with 9 bases aligning to TRBD2. The germline CDR1 and CDR2 sequences are SGHTA and FQGNSA. The CDR3 is 13 amino acids. The trim removed 7 bases at V and 5 bases at J, leaving 6 bases unmatched. The CDR3 here is CASTLSGRHEQYF. The CDR3 DNA reads TGTGCCAGCACTTTGAGCGGGAGGCACGAGCAGTACTTC.

The chain joins TRBV30 to TRBJ1-5; 10 positions agree with TRBD1. This CDR3 contains 13 residues. Germline values: CDR1 GTSNPN, CDR2 SVGIG (reference sequence). After removal of 5 bases from V and 6 bases from J, the junction contained 4 bases not matched to a gene. The CDR3 region has the DNA TGTGCCTGGCGACAGGGGGCCGGTCAGCCCCAGCATTTT. This codes for CAWRQGAGQPQHF.

This clone was detected only once. Germline is not matched at one junction end, which may reflect a read error. The V and J genes are TRBV7-9 and TRBJ1-4; 7 bases line up with TRBD1. Germline CDR1 and CDR2: SEHNR and FQNEAQ (reference sequence). CDR3 length: 15 amino acids. The CDR3 here is CSSSLATGRNEKLFF. CDR3 DNA: TGTTCCAGCAGCTTAGCGACAGGGCGGAACGAAAAACTGTTTTTT.